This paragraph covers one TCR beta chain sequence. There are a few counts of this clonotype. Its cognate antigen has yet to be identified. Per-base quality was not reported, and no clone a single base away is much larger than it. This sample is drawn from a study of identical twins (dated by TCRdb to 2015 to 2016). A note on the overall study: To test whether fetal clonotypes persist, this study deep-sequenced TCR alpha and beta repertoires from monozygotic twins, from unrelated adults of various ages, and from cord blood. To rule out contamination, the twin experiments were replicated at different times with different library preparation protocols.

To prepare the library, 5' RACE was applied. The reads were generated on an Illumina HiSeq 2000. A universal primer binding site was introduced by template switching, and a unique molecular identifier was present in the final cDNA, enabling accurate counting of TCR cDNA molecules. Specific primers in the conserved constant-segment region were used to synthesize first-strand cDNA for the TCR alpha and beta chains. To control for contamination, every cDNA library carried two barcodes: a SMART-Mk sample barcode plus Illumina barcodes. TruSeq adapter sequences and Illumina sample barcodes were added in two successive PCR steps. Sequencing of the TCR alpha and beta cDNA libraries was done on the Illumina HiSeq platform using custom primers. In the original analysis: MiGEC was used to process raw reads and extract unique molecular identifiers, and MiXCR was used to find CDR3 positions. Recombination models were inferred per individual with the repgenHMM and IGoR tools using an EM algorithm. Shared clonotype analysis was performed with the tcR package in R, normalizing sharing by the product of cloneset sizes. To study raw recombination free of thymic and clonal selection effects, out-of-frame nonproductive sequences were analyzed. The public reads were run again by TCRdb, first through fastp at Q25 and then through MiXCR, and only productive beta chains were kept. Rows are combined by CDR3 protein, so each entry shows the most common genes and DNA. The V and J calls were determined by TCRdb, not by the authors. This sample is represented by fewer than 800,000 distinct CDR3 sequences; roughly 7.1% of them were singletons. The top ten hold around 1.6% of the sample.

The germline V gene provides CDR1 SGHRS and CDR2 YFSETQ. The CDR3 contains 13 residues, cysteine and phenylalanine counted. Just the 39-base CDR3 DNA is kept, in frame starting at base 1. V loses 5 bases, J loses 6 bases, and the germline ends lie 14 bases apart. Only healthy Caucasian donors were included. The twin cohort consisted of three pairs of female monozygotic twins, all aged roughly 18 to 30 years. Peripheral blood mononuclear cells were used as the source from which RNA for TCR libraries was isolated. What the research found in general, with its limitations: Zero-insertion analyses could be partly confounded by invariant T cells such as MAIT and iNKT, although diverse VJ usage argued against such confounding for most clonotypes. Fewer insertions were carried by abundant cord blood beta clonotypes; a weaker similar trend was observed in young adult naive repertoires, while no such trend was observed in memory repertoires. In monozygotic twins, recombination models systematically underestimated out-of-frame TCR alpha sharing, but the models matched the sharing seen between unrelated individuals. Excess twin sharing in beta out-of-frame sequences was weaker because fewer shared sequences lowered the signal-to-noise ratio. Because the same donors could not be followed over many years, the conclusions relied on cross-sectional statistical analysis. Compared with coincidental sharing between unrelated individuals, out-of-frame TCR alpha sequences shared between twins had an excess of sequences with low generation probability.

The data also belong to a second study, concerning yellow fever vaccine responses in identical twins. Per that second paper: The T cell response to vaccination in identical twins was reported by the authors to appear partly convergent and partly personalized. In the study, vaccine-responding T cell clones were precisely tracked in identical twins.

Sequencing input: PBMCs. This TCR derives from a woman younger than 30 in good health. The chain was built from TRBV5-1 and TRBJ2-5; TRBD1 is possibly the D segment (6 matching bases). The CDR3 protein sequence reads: CASRNTGWQTQYF. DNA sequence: TGCGCCAGCAGGAATACAGGGTGGCAGACCCAGTACTTC.